What follows describes a single T cell receptor beta chain. This clonotype showed up many times. What this receptor recognizes is not known. Nothing much larger sits one base from this clone, and base qualities are not available. Sequencing relied on an Illumina HiSeq 1500. Using fastp at Q25 and MiXCR, TCRdb reprocessed the public reads and kept productive beta chains. A single entry per CDR3 protein holds the most common genes and DNA from its merged rows. The sample table holds about 150,000 distinct CDR3 sequences, of which roughly 18% were seen once. Of the sample, approximately 19% falls within the top ten clones. The CDR3 sequence holds 14 residues, the cysteine and phenylalanine included. The DNA shown is the 42-base CDR3, in frame from base 1. The germline V and J ends show losses of 8 bases and 0 bases respectively, and no gene match explains 5 bases of the junction. Sequences MNHNY (CDR1) and SVGAGI (CDR2) are obtained from the germline V gene (reference sequence).

The sample belongs to a study of T cell repertoires in cytomegalovirus infection (dated by TCRdb to 2018 to 2020). About the full investigation: Donor HLA type was relevant to the analysis, because carriage of CMV infection together with the matching HLA type was indicated by public TCR beta signatures. General findings and caveats noted by the study authors: Carriers of CMV infection plus the relevant HLA type were discriminated by the cumulative frequency of public TCR beta family members in the study cohort and in an independent roughly 320-donor cohort. The ex vivo response was dominated by HLA-C-restricted CMV-specific TCR beta clonotypes, and the single most frequent clonotype in two of eight donors was supplied by these HLA-C-restricted clonotypes.

Sequenced input: CD8+ T cells from PBMCs. This receptor chain uses TRBV6-6 and TRBJ1-1; TRBD1 lines up with 8 middle nucleotides. The clonotype was recovered from a human donor in good health (CMV status not recorded). Some clones in this sample may be carry-over from other donors' samples. The CDR3 protein: CASRTGRVNTEAFF. The DNA sequence is given as TGTGCCAGCCGGACAGGGAGGGTGAACACTGAAGCTTTCTTT.